This entry lists 27 T cell receptor beta chains sequenced from one sample in a study of cytomegalovirus exposure and HLA in healthy donors. PCR employed 60 Vbeta and 13 Jbeta primers. Only in-frame clones appear in the TCRdb table, and some are missing; sequencing was by immunoSEQ multiplex PCR. The data show around 180,000 clones, with roughly three quarters seen just once and 13% held by the top ten. The specimen was PBMCs. These receptors all stem from a woman aged 45-59 years in good health and CMV-seropositive.

This chain links TRBV19 with TRBJ1-5; a weak D match, TRBD1 (6 bases). The CDR3 extends over 14 amino acids. V was shortened by 4 bases and J by 3 bases, with 10 bases between the two germline ends. Germline CDR1 is LNHDA and CDR2 is SQIVND (reference sequence). The CDR3: CASSTTGPNQPQHF. The CDR3 DNA reads as TGTGCCAGTAGTACAACAGGGCCCAATCAGCCCCAGCATTTT.

This clone was recorded a few times. The chain joins TRBV6-5 to TRBJ2-1; perhaps TRBD2 as D (5 bases). Germline loops: CDR1 MNHEY, CDR2 SVGAGI. V lost 5 bases to trimming and J lost 7 bases, with 12 bases between them. The CDR3 extends over 13 amino acids. CDR3 sequence (DNA): TGTGCCAGCAGTGACTTCTCGGGGAATGAGCAGTTCTTC. This codes for CASSDFSGNEQFF.

This clone was seen more than once but under ten times. The V call is TRBV19, the J call TRBJ2-7; 9 nucleotides match TRBD1. The CDR3 contains 14 residues. The V gene end was trimmed by 7 bases and the J gene end by 7 bases; junction bases not matched to a gene: 11. The germline gives CDR1 LNHDA, CDR2 SQIVND (reference sequence). The chain's CDR3 is CASTPGQGVWEQYF. DNA for the CDR3: TGTGCCAGTACGCCGGGACAGGGCGTTTGGGAGCAGTACTTC.

The chain couples TRBV2 to TRBJ1-2; no firm D call. The CDR3 runs 11 residues. The V end lost 3 bases, the J end lost 8 bases, and 7 bases lay between the germline ends. Germline CDR1 is SNHLY and CDR2 is FYNNEI. CDR3 sequence reads: CASSEAEGYTF. In DNA, the CDR3 is TGTGCCAGCAGTGAGGCGGAAGGCTACACCTTC. Full variable domain (outside the CDR3, taken from reference TRBV2 and TRBJ1-2): EPEVTQTPSHQVTQMGQEVILRCVPISNHLYFYWYRQILGQKVEFLVSFYNNEISEKSEIFDDQFSVERPDGSNFTLKIRSTKLEDSAMYFCASSEAEGYTFGSGTRLTVV.

The rearrangement joins TRBV5-1 to TRBJ2-3, with TRBD2 identical over 10 bases. Losses at the gene ends were 0 bases for V and 2 bases for J; bases not matched to a gene: 9. The CDR3 is 18 residues long. The germline V gene has CDR1 SGHRS and CDR2 YFSETQ. The CDR3 is CASSLALRLAGATDTQYF. In DNA form, the CDR3 reads TGCGCCAGCAGCTTGGCCTTACGTCTAGCGGGAGCCACAGATACGCAGTATTTT.

This clone was recorded a few times. The chain has TRBV6-5 and TRBJ1-2; 11 nucleotides line up with TRBD1. V lost 6 bases to trimming and J lost 8 bases; unmatched junction nucleotides: 5. The germline gives CDR1 MNHEY, CDR2 SVGAGI. The CDR3 spans 13 residues. CDR3 DNA sequence: TGTGCCAGCAGGGCGGGGACAGGGGGGGGCTACACCTTC. The encoded protein is CASRAGTGGGYTF.

The chain recombines TRBV5-4 with TRBJ2-5; TRBD2 aligns across 12 bases. CDR3 length: 16 residues. Germline values: CDR1 SGHNT, CDR2 YYREEE (reference sequence). V shed 3 bases, J shed 3 bases, and the junction held 6 bases outside the gene matches. DNA for the CDR3: TGTGCCAGCAGCTGGGCCGGACTAGCGGGGAAAGAGACCCAGTACTTC. This encodes CASSWAGLAGKETQYF.

This sequence joins TRBV10-3 and TRBJ1-4, with 7 bases matching TRBD1. The CDR3 covers 14 residues. Trimming cost V 7 bases and J 8 bases; bases outside gene matches: 10. Germline values: CDR1 ENHRY, CDR2 SYGVKD. The CDR3 DNA sequence: TGTGCCATCATGTCCGAGGGGGCAAGGGAAAAACTGTTTTTT. Translating gives CAIMSEGAREKLFF.

V and J are TRBV5-1 and TRBJ2-3, with D possibly matching TRBD2 (5 bases). The CDR3 totals 12 residues. V dropped 2 bases and J dropped 10 bases, with 11 bases sitting between them. Per germline, CDR1 SGHRS and CDR2 YFSETQ. The CDR3 DNA reads as TGCGCCAGCAGCTTAAGCGGTGGCCCGCAGTATTTT. The encoded protein is CASSLSGGPQYF.

The J gene is TRBJ2-1, the V gene TRBV5-1; 8 nucleotides match TRBD2. The V segment lost 5 bases and the J segment 7 bases; nucleotides outside the gene matches: 5. This CDR3 contains 13 residues. CDR1 is SGHRS, CDR2 YFSETQ, per germline. CDR3 nucleotide sequence: TGCGCCAGCAGACGGGGGGGCGAAAATGAGCAGTTCTTC. Translated: CASRRGGENEQFF.

This clone showed up just once. The chain has TRBV6-5 and TRBJ1-1, with D unresolved. V gave up 10 bases and J gave up 4 bases, with 16 bases separating them. The CDR3 spans 13 residues. Germline lookup yields CDR1 MNHEY and CDR2 SVGAGI. The CDR3 region has the DNA TGTGCCACTTCCCCCGACTTTGGCACTGAAGCTTTCTTT. Translation: CATSPDFGTEAFF.

V and J are TRBV5-1 and TRBJ1-2; D may be TRBD1 (5 bases). The germline V gene encodes CDR1 SGHRS and CDR2 YFSETQ. V was pared by 6 bases and J by 4 bases, with 19 bases between. This CDR3 comprises 15 residues. CDR3 protein: CASTPRGGVSYGYTF. CDR3 nucleotides: TGCGCCAGCACCCCGAGGGGCGGGGTAAGCTATGGCTACACCTTC. The variable domain in full, with the rest retrieved from reference TRBV5-1 and TRBJ1-2, is KAGVTQTPRYLIKTRGQQVTLSCSPISGHRSVSWYQQTPGQGLQFLFEYFSETQRNKGNFPGRFSGRQFSNSRSEMNVSTLELGDSALYLCASTPRGGVSYGYTFGSGTRLTVV.

The V call is TRBV2, the J call TRBJ1-2, with D hard to call. The CDR3 spans 13 residues. The V gene's germline CDR1 is SNHLY and CDR2 FYNNEI. Trimming shortened V by 7 bases and J by 5 bases, and 14 bases separated the two germline ends. CDR3 amino acids: CASTSRVFYGYTF. In nucleotides, the CDR3 is TGTGCCAGCACCTCACGGGTCTTTTATGGCTACACCTTC.

This clone appeared once. The chain carries TRBV2 and TRBJ2-3; 7 bases fit TRBD1. With 5 bases clipped from V and 2 bases from J, the junction kept 7 bases outside the gene matches. Germline V gene data show CDR1 as SNHLY and CDR2 as FYNNEI. CDR3 size: 15 residues. CDR3 nucleotide sequence: TGTGCCAGCAGTAAAGATACAGGGGTCACAGATACGCAGTATTTT. This encodes CASSKDTGVTDTQYF.

The gene calls are TRBV7-3 and TRBJ2-5; TRBD2 matches at 16 bases. V dropped 5 bases and J dropped 5; count of bases not matched to a gene: 5. Germline V gene data show CDR1 as SGHTA and CDR2 as FQGTGA. The CDR3 totals 16 residues. In nucleotides, the CDR3 is TGTGCCAGCAGCGGGACTAGCGGGGGGGCCGGGGAGACCCAGTACTTC. This encodes CASSGTSGGAGETQYF. Full variable domain (outside the CDR3, taken from reference TRBV7-3 and TRBJ2-5): GAGVSQTPSNKVTEKGKYVELRCDPISGHTALYWYRQSLGQGPEFLIYFQGTGAADDSGLPNDRFFAVRPEGSVSTLKIQRTERGDSAVYLCASSGTSGGAGETQYFGPGTRLLVL.

This chain connects TRBV21-1 to TRBJ1-2. TRBV21-1 is a documented pseudogene. The CDR3 length is 16 residues. CDR3 nucleotide sequence: TGTGCCAGCAGCAAAGTCGTTTCCCGGTTTAACTATGGCTACACCTTC. Amino acids: CASSKVVSRFNYGYTF.

The CDR3, as DNA: TGTGCCAGCAGCGTAGTCGGGACTAGCACAGATACGCAGTATTTT. Amino acids: CASSVVGTSTDTQYF. The gene calls are TRBV9 and TRBJ2-3; weak D call: TRBD2 (6 bases). The CDR3 totals 15 residues. Germline-derived CDR1 and CDR2 are SGDLS and YYNGEE. With 0 bases removed from V and 0 bases from J, the gap between germline ends came to 8 bases.

This clone was picked up a small number of times. V is TRBV7-9 and J is TRBJ1-3, with D possibly matching TRBD1 (5 bases). Trimming shortened V by 5 bases and J by 4 bases, and 15 bases separated the two germline ends. Germline V gene lookup returns CDR1 SEHNR and CDR2 FQNEAQ (reference sequence). CDR3 length: 15 residues. In DNA form, the CDR3 reads TGTGCCAGCAGCCCGGGGGTACGGTGGGGAAACACCATATATTTT. Translation: CASSPGVRWGNTIYF.

The V and J genes are TRBV18 and TRBJ1-5, with 8 bases lining up with TRBD1. The length of the CDR3 is 17 residues. V was clipped by 5 bases and J by 0 bases; unmatched bases: 9. Germline CDR1 KGHSH, CDR2 LQKENI. The CDR3 is CASSSITTGGSNQPQHF. The CDR3 DNA follows: TGTGCCAGCTCATCGATTACTACAGGGGGTAGCAATCAGCCCCAGCATTTT.

CDR3 bases: TGTGCCAGCAGTGTGATCATGTCGGGGGGAACTGAAGCTTTCTTT. Its translation is CASSVIMSGGTEAFF. This chain uses TRBV2 with TRBJ1-1; D might be TRBD1 (5 bases). Trimming took off 4 bases at V and 5 bases at J, with 17 bases between the two ends. Germline CDR1 is SNHLY and CDR2 is FYNNEI. There are 15 residues in the CDR3.

The CDR3, as DNA: TGTGCCAGCAGCAAGACCGGGACAGGGGGCTACAATGAGCAGTTCTTC. Amino acids: CASSKTGTGGYNEQFF. The chain is built from TRBV7-9 and TRBJ2-1, with 11 bases fitting TRBD1. The germline V gene has CDR1 SEHNR and CDR2 FQNEAQ (reference sequence). V lost 5 bases and J lost 3; bases outside the gene matches: 6. This CDR3 spans 16 amino acids.

The V and J genes are TRBV5-1 and TRBJ1-2, with TRBD1 matching over 8 bases. The CDR3 consists of 15 residues. Germline values: CDR1 SGHRS, CDR2 YFSETQ. Trimming at V came to 4 bases and at J to 8 bases, leaving 13 bases not matched to a gene. CDR3 sequence (DNA): TGCGCCAGCAGCAAAAGCCTGACAGGGGAGGTCGGCTACACCTTC. Protein sequence: CASSKSLTGEVGYTF.

The J gene is TRBJ2-7, the V gene TRBV10-3; 7 nucleotides match TRBD2. The germline V gene encodes CDR1 ENHRY and CDR2 SYGVKD. J was trimmed by 0 bases and V by 4 bases; bases with no gene match: 12. The CDR3 runs 17 residues. The CDR3 region has the DNA TGTGCCATCAGTGGACCCGCTAAGGGAGGGGACTCCTACGAGCAGTACTTC. Protein product: CAISGPAKGGDSYEQYF.

In regard to this clone: One junction end disagrees with the germline gene, perhaps due to a read error. The CDR3 region has the DNA TGTTCCAGCAGCTTATTCCTTTACGAGCAGTACTTC. This gives the protein CSSSLFLYEQYF. V and J are TRBV7-9 and TRBJ2-7; unclear D gene. This CDR3 region has 12 residues. Germline lookup yields CDR1 SEHNR and CDR2 FQNEAQ (reference sequence).

The V and J genes are TRBV10-3 and TRBJ1-2, with D unresolved. The V end lost 3 bases, the J end lost 0 bases, and 11 bases lay between the germline ends. The CDR3 extends over 15 amino acids. Germline V gene sequence: CDR1 ENHRY, CDR2 SYGVKD. CDR3 sequence: CAISEAGSTNYGYTF. CDR3 coding DNA: TGTGCCATCAGTGAAGCGGGGTCTACTAACTATGGCTACACCTTC.

A note on this clone: An end of the junction differs from the germline gene, which may be a read error. The gene calls are TRBV7-9 and TRBJ2-3; TRBD2 might be the D (7 bases). This CDR3 spans 16 amino acids. Germline lookup yields CDR1 SEHNR and CDR2 FQNEAQ (reference sequence). The DNA for the CDR3 is TGTTCCAGCAGCCCAGGGGAGGGGGGCAGCACAGATACGCAGTATTTT. This sequence encodes CSSSPGEGGSTDTQYF.

The chain links TRBV5-1 to TRBJ2-7; 8 bases fit TRBD2. V was pared by 0 bases and J by 2 bases, with 1 base of the junction left unmatched. The germline V gene has CDR1 SGHRS and CDR2 YFSETQ. The CDR3 loop spans 14 amino acids. In DNA form, the CDR3 reads TGCGCCAGCAGCTTGGGAGCGGGGGCCTACGAGCAGTACTTC. This translates into CASSLGAGAYEQYF.